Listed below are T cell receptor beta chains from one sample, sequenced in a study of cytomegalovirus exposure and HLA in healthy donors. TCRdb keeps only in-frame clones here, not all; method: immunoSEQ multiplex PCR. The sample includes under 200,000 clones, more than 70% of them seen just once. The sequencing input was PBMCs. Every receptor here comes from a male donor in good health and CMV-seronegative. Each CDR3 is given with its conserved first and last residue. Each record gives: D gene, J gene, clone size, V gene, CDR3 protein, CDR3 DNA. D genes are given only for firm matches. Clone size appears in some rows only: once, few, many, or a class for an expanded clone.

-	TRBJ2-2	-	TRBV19	CASKGGNANTGELFF	TGTGCCAGTAAGGGGGGGAATGCGAACACCGGGGAGCTGTTTTTT
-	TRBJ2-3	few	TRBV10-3	CAISESAGRSDTQYF	TGTGCCATCAGTGAGTCAGCAGGGAGGTCAGATACGCAGTATTTT
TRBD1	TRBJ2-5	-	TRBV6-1	CASNSGGTGRETQYF	TGTGCCAGCAACTCAGGGGGGACAGGGAGAGAGACCCAGTACTTC
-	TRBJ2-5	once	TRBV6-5	CASSSRETQYF	TGTGCCAGCAGTTCGAGAGAGACCCAGTACTTC
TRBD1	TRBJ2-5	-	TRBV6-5	CASNFRTGQETQYF	TGTGCCAGCAACTTTAGGACAGGGCAAGAGACCCAGTACTTC
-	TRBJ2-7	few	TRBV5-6	CASSLTGNYEQYF	TGTGCCAGCAGCCTCACAGGGAACTACGAGCAGTACTTC
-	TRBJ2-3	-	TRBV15	CATSRDRRDTQYF	TGTGCCACCAGCAGAGATAGGCGGGATACGCAGTATTTT
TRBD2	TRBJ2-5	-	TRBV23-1	CASSQFPGGPRTQYF	TGCGCCAGCAGTCAATTCCCGGGGGGGCCCCGGACCCAGTACTTC
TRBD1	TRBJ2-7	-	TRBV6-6	CASSYKSGQGYEQYF	TGTGCCAGCAGTTATAAATCGGGACAGGGTTATGAGCAGTACTTC
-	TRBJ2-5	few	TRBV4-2	CASSPTPDQETQYF	TGTGCCAGCAGCCCGACTCCGGACCAAGAGACCCAGTACTTC
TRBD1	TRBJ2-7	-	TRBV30	CAWSVGGPSYEQYF	TGTGCCTGGAGTGTAGGGGGCCCCTCCTACGAGCAGTACTTC
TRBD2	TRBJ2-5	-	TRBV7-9	CASSLGLLAGGPKETQYF	TGTGCCAGCAGCTTAGGCCTCCTAGCGGGGGGGCCCAAAGAGACCCAGTACTTC
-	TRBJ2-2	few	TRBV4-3	CASSQDPAGTQNTGELFF	TGCGCCAGCAGCCAAGATCCCGCGGGGACCCAGAACACCGGGGAGCTGTTTTTT
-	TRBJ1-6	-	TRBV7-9	CASSLQGSPLHF	TGTGCCAGCAGCTTACAGGGGAGTCCCCTCCACTTT
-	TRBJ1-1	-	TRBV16	CASTRPGVNTEAFF	TGTGCCAGCACCCGACCGGGGGTGAACACTGAAGCTTTCTTT
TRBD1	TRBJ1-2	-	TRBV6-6	CASSGTGYGYTF	TGTGCCAGCAGCGGGACAGGGTATGGCTACACCTTC
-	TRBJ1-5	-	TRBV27	CASSLVAGNNQPQHF	TGTGCCAGCAGCCTGGTCGCCGGGAACAATCAGCCCCAGCATTTT
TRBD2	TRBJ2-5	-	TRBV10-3	CAISERGGGQETQYF	TGTGCCATCAGTGAACGTGGCGGGGGGCAAGAGACCCAGTACTTC
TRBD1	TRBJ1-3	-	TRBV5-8	CASSLGDRAGNTIYF	TGTGCCAGCAGCTTGGGGGACAGGGCTGGAAACACCATATATTTT
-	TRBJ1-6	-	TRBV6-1	CASSQIPGDSPLHF	TGTGCCAGCAGCCAAATCCCCGGGGATTCACCCCTCCACTTT
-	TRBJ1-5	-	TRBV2	CASSEEGTLLYQPQHF	TGTGCCAGCAGTGAGGAAGGGACTCTGCTTTATCAGCCCCAGCATTTT
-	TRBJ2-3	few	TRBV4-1	CASSEISTDTQYF	TGCGCCAGCAGCGAGATTTCCACAGATACGCAGTATTTT
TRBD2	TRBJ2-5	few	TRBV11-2	CASSSVSTSEETQYF	TGTGCCAGCAGCTCCGTCTCGACTAGCGAAGAGACCCAGTACTTC
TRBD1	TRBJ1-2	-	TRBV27	CASRALTGAGYTF	TGTGCCAGCAGGGCCCTGACAGGGGCAGGCTACACCTTC
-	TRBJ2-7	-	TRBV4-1	CASSPATDYEQYF	TGCGCCAGCAGCCCCGCGACAGACTACGAGCAGTACTTC
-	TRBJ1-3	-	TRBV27	CASASGHSGNTIYF	TGTGCCAGCGCCTCGGGTCACTCTGGAAACACCATATATTTT
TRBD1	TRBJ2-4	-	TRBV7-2	CASSWGQHKNIQYF	TGTGCCAGCAGCTGGGGACAGCACAAAAACATTCAGTACTTC
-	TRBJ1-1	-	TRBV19	CASSIVGGDTEAFF	TGTGCCAGTAGTATCGTGGGGGGGGACACTGAAGCTTTCTTT
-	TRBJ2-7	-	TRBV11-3	CASSSGGEQYF	TGTGCCAGCAGCTCAGGAGGGGAGCAGTACTTC
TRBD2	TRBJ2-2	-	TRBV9	CASSPTSGGTGELFF	TGTGCCAGCAGCCCGACTAGCGGGGGCACCGGGGAGCTGTTTTTT
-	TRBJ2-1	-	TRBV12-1	CALEGESLYNEQFF	TGTGCCCTCGAGGGGGAGAGTCTCTACAATGAGCAGTTCTTC
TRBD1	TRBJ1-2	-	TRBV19	CASSLRNDRVTGYTF	TGTGCCAGTAGTCTCCGAAACGACAGGGTAACGGGCTACACCTTC
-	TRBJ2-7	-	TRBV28	CASSPVAPPTAPEQYF	TGTGCCAGCAGTCCGGTTGCCCCCCCGACAGCGCCCGAGCAGTACTTC
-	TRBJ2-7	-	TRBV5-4	CASSLITGEEQYF	TGTGCCAGCAGCTTAATCACGGGAGAAGAGCAGTACTTC
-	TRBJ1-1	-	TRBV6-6	CASSKFLAANTEAFF	TGTGCCAGCAGCAAGTTCCTCGCGGCGAACACTGAAGCTTTCTTT
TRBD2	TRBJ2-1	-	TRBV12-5	CASRGGAYNEQFF	TGTGCTAGTCGGGGGGGGGCTTACAATGAGCAGTTCTTC
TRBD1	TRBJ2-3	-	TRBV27	CASSVLPGQGWSADTQYF	TGTGCCAGCAGTGTACTTCCGGGACAGGGGTGGAGTGCAGATACGCAGTATTTT
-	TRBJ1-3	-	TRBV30	CAWSAWTLDTIYF	TGTGCCTGGAGTGCCTGGACTCTGGACACCATATATTTT
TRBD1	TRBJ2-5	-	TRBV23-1	CASTLPGGPRCSRGFRKTQYF	TGCGCCAGCACCCTTCCAGGGGGCCCACGGTGTTCTAGAGGTTTTCGGAAGACCCAGTACTTC
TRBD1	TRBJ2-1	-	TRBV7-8	CASSPRTGLLSYNEQFF	TGTGCCAGCAGCCCCCGGACAGGTCTGCTCTCCTACAATGAGCAGTTCTTC
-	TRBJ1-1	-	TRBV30	CAWRGGGTEAFF	TGTGCCTGGAGGGGAGGAGGGACTGAAGCTTTCTTT
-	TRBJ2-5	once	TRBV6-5	CASKEAVSRETQYF	TGTGCCAGCAAGGAGGCGGTGTCCCGAGAGACCCAGTACTTC
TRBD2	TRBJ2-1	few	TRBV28	CASVPGTSDYNEQFF	TGTGCCAGCGTCCCCGGGACTAGCGACTACAATGAGCAGTTCTTC
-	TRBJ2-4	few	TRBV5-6	CASSSPSGVAKNIQYF	TGTGCCAGCAGCTCCCCGTCGGGGGTTGCCAAAAACATTCAGTACTTC
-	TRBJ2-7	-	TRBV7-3	CASSSFQGSEQYF	TGTGCCAGCAGCTCCTTCCAGGGCTCCGAGCAGTACTTC
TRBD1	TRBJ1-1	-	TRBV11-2	CASSRQGLTEAFF	TGTGCCAGCAGCCGACAGGGGCTCACTGAAGCTTTCTTT